This TCR beta chain emerged from a study of shared clonotypes between healthy human individuals. The wider study: A donor's plate count was three for CD4 naive and three for CD4 memory; CD8 naive had two and CD8 memory one. General observations from the study: As a rule, naive subsets had a larger estimated richness than memory subsets. Naive CD4 clonotypes overlapped across a handful of donors at roughly 5%.

This CDR3 comprises 16 residues. CDR1 and CDR2 (germline): SGHVS, FQNEAQ. The V end was cut by 1 base, the J end by 2 bases, with 11 bases between. Notes on this clone: The antigen is undetermined.

The protocol was immunoSEQ multiplex PCR, while the TCRdb copy is restricted to in-frame clones and leaves out a portion. The table includes 1.6 million or so clones, approximately 96% detected once. The sample was naive CD4+ T cells sorted from blood. Subset reported: CD45RA+ positively selected. This TCR came from a young man in good health. This chain connects TRBV7-8 to TRBJ2-2, with D possibly matching TRBD2 (5 bases). The CDR3 coding sequence is TGTGCCAGCAGCTTAGGTCGGCGGGTTAACACCGGGGAGCTGTTTTTT. Its protein product is CASSLGRRVNTGELFF.